Below, 24 T cell receptor beta chains from the same sample are listed, as sequenced in a study of blood T cell repertoires in COVID-19. Assay used: immunoSEQ multiplex PCR; TCRdb lists only in-frame clones, some missing. The table shows tens of thousands of clones, with 88% occurring only once. The sequenced sample was peripheral blood. The receptor set was obtained from a woman aged 55 to 70 with acute or convalescent COVID-19.

The rearrangement joins TRBV6-2 or TRBV6-3 to TRBJ2-1, with a tentative D call TRBD2 (6 bases). The CDR3 spans 14 residues. The V end was cut by 2 bases, the J end by 6 bases, with 11 bases between. Germline assignment: CDR1 MNHEY and CDR2 SVGEGT. CDR3 residues: CASSYDSSANEQFF. CDR3 nucleotide sequence: TGTGCCAGCAGTTACGACTCTAGCGCCAATGAGCAGTTCTTC.

The chain employs TRBV20-1 and TRBJ2-5; D perhaps matches TRBD1 (6 bases). The germline V gene encodes CDR1 DFQATT and CDR2 SNEGSKA (reference sequence). The CDR3 is made up of 11 amino acids. Trimming removed 6 bases from V and 3 bases from J, with 8 bases in between. The CDR3 DNA sequence: TGCAGTGCCCGACAGGAAGAGACCCAGTACTTC. As protein: CSARQEETQYF.

This sequence joins TRBV2 and TRBJ1-5, with D maybe TRBD1 (5 bases). This CDR3 region has 16 residues. Per the germline V gene, CDR1 is SNHLY and CDR2 is FYNNEI. V was cut by 3 bases and J by 6 bases, with 18 bases left in between. The CDR3 nucleotides read TGTGCCAGCAGTGAGGACCAGGGCGTAGTTCGTCAGCCCCAGCATTTT. The encoded protein is CASSEDQGVVRQPQHF.

This chain uses TRBV7-2 with TRBJ2-3, with 10 bases matching TRBD2. The CDR3 is 16 amino acids. V trimming: 3 bases; J trimming: 0 bases; junction bases outside the gene matches: 3. The germline CDR1 and CDR2 sequences are SGHTA and FQGNSA. CDR3 nucleotides: TGTGCCAGCAGCTTGAGCGGGAGGGCTAGCACAGATACGCAGTATTTT. This translates into CASSLSGRASTDTQYF.

The chain combines TRBV11-2 with TRBJ2-1, with a weak D call TRBD2 (6 bases). The V end was cut by 5 bases, the J end by 4 bases, with 18 bases between. Germline loops: CDR1 SGHAT, CDR2 FQNNGV. The CDR3 has 16 amino acids. CDR3 region: CASSPWGEAGYNEQFF. The DNA for the CDR3 is TGTGCCAGCAGCCCCTGGGGGGAGGCAGGGTACAATGAGCAGTTCTTC.

CDR3 sequence: CARSHFPEHSSYEQYV. The CDR3 DNA reads as TGTGCCAGAAGCCATTTTCCGGAACACAGCTCCTACGAGCAGTACGTC. The chain combines TRBV5-3 with TRBJ2-7; D not certain. TRBV5-3 is given ORF status, its function remaining uncertain. V was shortened by 4 bases and J by 0 bases, with 17 bases between the two germline ends. The CDR3 spans 16 residues.

This rearrangement joins TRBV3-1 (or the pseudogene TRBV3-2) to TRBJ1-1; D may be TRBD1 (6 bases). This CDR3 has 18 amino acids. CDR1 and CDR2 from the germline V gene are LGHDT and YNNKEL (reference sequence). The ends were cut back, 0 bases at V and 5 bases at J, with 22 bases in the middle. The CDR3: CASSQDPYRANPWTEAFF. In nucleotides, the CDR3 is TGTGCCAGCAGCCAAGATCCGTACAGGGCCAACCCATGGACTGAAGCTTTCTTT.

The chain links TRBV9 to TRBJ2-5; 7 bases match TRBD2. Germline V gives CDR1 SGDLS, CDR2 YYNGEE. Germline trimming cut 2 bases from V and 5 bases from J; bases unmatched to any gene: 3. The CDR3 sequence is 13 residues long. For the CDR3, the DNA is TGTGCCAGCAGCGTTTTGGGAGGGGAGACCCAGTACTTC. This translates into CASSVLGGETQYF.

The J gene is TRBJ1-5, the V gene TRBV28; 7 bases are a match to TRBD1. V trimming: 1 base; J trimming: 5 bases; junction bases outside the gene matches: 2. This CDR3 spans 14 amino acids. CDR1 and CDR2 from the germline V gene are MDHEN and SYDVKM. Here the CDR3 reads CASSLLGTDQPQHF. CDR3 nucleotides: TGTGCCAGCAGTTTATTGGGGACAGATCAGCCCCAGCATTTT.

Only one count was recorded for this clone. This chain connects TRBV7-2 to TRBJ2-1, with 7 bases fitting TRBD2. This CDR3 spans 19 amino acids. With 8 bases clipped from V and 3 bases from J, the junction kept 22 bases outside the gene matches. The V gene's germline CDR1 is SGHTA and CDR2 FQGNSA. The CDR3 is CASPITPPSGTFIYNEQFF. The CDR3 DNA reads as TGTGCCAGCCCCATCACGCCCCCTAGCGGAACCTTCATCTACAATGAGCAGTTCTTC.

The J gene is TRBJ1-1, the V gene TRBV2; perhaps TRBD1 as D (6 bases). Germline values: CDR1 SNHLY, CDR2 FYNNEI. This CDR3 is built from 13 residues. V lost 6 bases and J 1 base, leaving 9 bases between the germline ends. The CDR3 region has the DNA TGTGCCAGCAGACTGGGACAGAACACTGAAGCTTTCTTT. Protein product: CASRLGQNTEAFF. Full variable domain (outside the CDR3, taken from reference TRBV2 and TRBJ1-1): EPEVTQTPSHQVTQMGQEVILRCVPISNHLYFYWYRQILGQKVEFLVSFYNNEISEKSEIFDDQFSVERPDGSNFTLKIRSTKLEDSAMYFCASRLGQNTEAFFGQGTRLTVV.

The chain is built from TRBV5-1 and TRBJ1-4, with D perhaps matching TRBD1 (6 bases). This CDR3 comprises 16 residues. Germline-derived CDR1 and CDR2 are SGHRS and YFSETQ. Deletions cut 0 bases from V and 7 bases from J, with 16 bases between. CDR3 amino acids: CASSLEQGGKGEKLFF. The CDR3 coding sequence is TGCGCCAGCAGCTTGGAACAGGGAGGGAAAGGTGAAAAACTGTTTTTT.

Only a few counts were recorded for this clone. The rearrangement links TRBV7-9 to TRBJ2-1; 10 bases are a match to TRBD2. After removal of 1 base from V and 4 bases from J, the junction contained 7 bases not matched to a gene. The CDR3 extends over 17 amino acids. The germline V gene encodes CDR1 SEHNR and CDR2 FQNEAQ (reference sequence). The CDR3 sequence: CASSLGTSGVIYNEQFF. CDR3 sequence (DNA): TGTGCCAGCAGCTTAGGGACTAGCGGAGTCATTTACAATGAGCAGTTCTTC. Full variable domain (remainder filled in from reference TRBV7-9 and TRBJ2-1): DTGVSQNPRHKITKRGQNVTFRCDPISEHNRLYWYRQTLGQGPEFLTYFQNEAQLEKSRLLSDRFSAERPKGSFSTLEIQRTEQGDSAMYLCASSLGTSGVIYNEQFFGPGTRLTVL.

This clone was picked up one time. J is TRBJ1-5 and V is TRBV7-9; TRBD1 agrees at 7 bases. Germline V gene data show CDR1 as SEHNR and CDR2 as FQNEAQ (reference sequence). V trimming: 5 bases; J trimming: 3 bases; junction bases outside the gene matches: 4. The CDR3 sequence is 14 residues long. As DNA, the CDR3 is TGTGCCAGCAGCGATAAGGGGGCCAATCAGCCCCAGCATTTT. This encodes CASSDKGANQPQHF.

V and J are TRBV11-2 and TRBJ2-5; TRBD2 matches 8 bases. The CDR3 spans 13 residues. Germline assignment: CDR1 SGHAT and CDR2 FQNNGV. Unmatched junction bases numbered 4, after V lost 0 bases and J lost 10 bases. This CDR3 is CASSLEAGEGQYF. The DNA of the CDR3 is TGTGCCAGCAGCTTAGAAGCGGGAGAGGGCCAGTACTTC.

The chain recombines TRBV7-9 with TRBJ1-4, with D hard to call. The CDR3 runs to 15 residues. Trimming shortened V by 4 bases and J by 0 bases, and 9 bases separated the two germline ends. Germline values: CDR1 SEHNR, CDR2 FQNEAQ (reference sequence). Here the CDR3 DNA reads TGTGCCAGCAGCTCTGCTACAGCAACTAATGAAAAACTGTTTTTT. Translating it yields CASSSATATNEKLFF.

The genes are TRBV5-6 and TRBJ1-6; D is unresolved. The CDR3 contains 15 residues. Germline assignment: CDR1 SGHDT and CDR2 YYEEEE. V dropped 3 bases and J dropped 8 bases, with 15 bases sitting between them. The CDR3 protein is CASSSPSLSDSPLHF. The CDR3 DNA follows: TGTGCCAGCAGCTCTCCAAGTCTATCGGATTCACCCCTCCACTTT.

This chain links TRBV5-1 with TRBJ2-6, with 8 nucleotides matching TRBD2. Germline values: CDR1 SGHRS, CDR2 YFSETQ. J gave up 2 bases and V 4 bases, and 5 bases lay outside the gene matches. The CDR3 is 16 amino acids. The CDR3 DNA sequence: TGCGCCAGCAGCGGGGGAGCGGGGGCTGGGGCCAACGTCCTGACTTTC. Residues: CASSGGAGAGANVLTF.

This rearrangement joins TRBV5-5 to TRBJ1-5; unclear D gene. The CDR3 is made up of 13 amino acids. From germline, CDR1 is SGHKS and CDR2 YYEKEE (reference sequence). V lost 1 base and J lost 5, with 7 bases in between. The CDR3: CASSLWADQPQHF. The DNA of the CDR3 is TGTGCCAGCAGCTTGTGGGCCGATCAGCCCCAGCATTTT. Together with reference TRBV5-5 and TRBJ1-5, the CDR3 gives the full variable domain: DAGVTQSPTHLIKTRGQQVTLRCSPISGHKSVSWYQQVLGQGPQFIFQYYEKEERGRGNFPDRFSARQFPNYSSELNVNALLLGDSALYLCASSLWADQPQHFGDGTRLSIL.

The rearrangement uses TRBV5-4 and TRBJ1-2; D unclear. The CDR3 consists of 15 residues. V lost 0 bases and J lost 4, with 13 bases in between. Germline V lookup: CDR1 SGHNT, CDR2 YYREEE (reference sequence). The CDR3, as DNA: TGTGCCAGCAGCTTGGAGGCGGGCCCAACCTATGGCTACACCTTC. This gives the protein CASSLEAGPTYGYTF.

This clone is a singleton in its sample. The chain has TRBV28 and TRBJ1-2; unclear D gene. The CDR3 has 15 residues. Trimming pared 5 bases from V and 4 bases from J, leaving 17 bases between. Germline CDR1 and CDR2: MDHEN and SYDVKM. CDR3: CASSPPAGEFYGYTF. The CDR3 bases are TGTGCCAGCAGTCCCCCAGCGGGCGAGTTCTATGGCTACACCTTC.

V usage is TRBV6-5 and J usage is TRBJ1-5; TRBD1 aligns across 9 bases. The V gene's germline CDR1 is MNHEY and CDR2 SVGAGI. This CDR3 has 14 amino acids. V lost 6 bases and J lost 3; bases outside the gene matches: 3. The CDR3 loop reads CASRGTGPNQPQHF. DNA of the CDR3: TGTGCCAGCAGGGGGACAGGGCCCAATCAGCCCCAGCATTTT.

The chain recombines TRBV29-1 with TRBJ1-4; no clear D gene. The J call may be faulty, since TRBJ2-2 better matches the DNA end. CDR1 and CDR2 (germline): SQVTM, ANQGSEA. The length of the CDR3 is 10 residues. Here the CDR3 reads CSVGSGELFF. As DNA, the CDR3 is TGCAGCGTAGGATCAGGGGAGCTGTTTTTT.

The chain carries TRBV5-1 and TRBJ1-4; D is unclear. V shed 4 bases and J shed 8 bases, with 18 bases lying between them. This CDR3 comprises 15 residues. CDR1 is SGHRS, CDR2 YFSETQ, per germline. CDR3 loop: CASSPEPAVGEKLFF. DNA for the CDR3: TGCGCCAGCAGCCCCGAGCCTGCCGTCGGGGAAAAACTGTTTTTT.